The 2 T cell receptor beta chains below all came from one sample that was sequenced in a study of T-cell memory formation after mild COVID-19 (dated by TCRdb to the early 2020s). Receptor libraries were prepared by 5' RACE. The sequencer was an Illumina NovaSeq 6000. TCRdb trimmed the raw reads at Q25, called clones with MiXCR and kept productive beta chains. Identical CDR3 proteins give one entry, which carries the most common genes and DNA. Across this sample there are 550,000 to 600,000 distinct CDR3 sequences, with 20% to 25% seen only once. The ten largest make up approximately 8% of the sample. The sequencing input was PBMCs or a T cell subset sorted from them (not recorded which). All receptors derive from an adult woman who had mild COVID-19 (a few samples of this study predate the infection). The sample titles of this study are shuffled in the database, so cell type and time point are left out; the donor was told from shared clones.

The table lists this clonotype with a few counts. V is TRBV11-3 and J is TRBJ2-2, with a weak D call TRBD2 (6 bases). Trimming took 0 bases from V and 5 from J, leaving 7 bases between them. There are 14 residues in the CDR3. Germline CDR1 reads SGHNT; CDR2 reads YENEEA. CDR3 coding DNA: TGTGCCAGCAGCTTAGAGACTAGAACCGGGGAGCTGTTTTTT. This encodes CASSLETRTGELFF.

The chain links TRBV30 to TRBJ2-3; D perhaps matches TRBD2 (5 bases). Germline-derived CDR1 and CDR2 are GTSNPN and SVGIG (reference sequence). The V end lost 0 bases, the J end lost 1 base, and 11 bases lay between the germline ends. The CDR3 is 15 residues long. CDR3 bases: TGTGCCTGGAGTGTAGACCTACTAGGCACAGATACGCAGTATTTT. This sequence encodes CAWSVDLLGTDTQYF.